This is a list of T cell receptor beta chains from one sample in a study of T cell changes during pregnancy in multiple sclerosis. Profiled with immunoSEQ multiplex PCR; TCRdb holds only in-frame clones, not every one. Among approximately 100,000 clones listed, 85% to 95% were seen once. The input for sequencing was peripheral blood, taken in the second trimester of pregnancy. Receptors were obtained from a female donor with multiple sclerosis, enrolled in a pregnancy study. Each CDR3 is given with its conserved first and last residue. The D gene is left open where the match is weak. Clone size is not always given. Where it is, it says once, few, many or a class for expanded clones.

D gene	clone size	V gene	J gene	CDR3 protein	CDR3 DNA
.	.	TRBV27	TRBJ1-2	CASSLAGGGYGYTF	TGTGCCAGCAGTTTAGCGGGGGGCGGTTATGGCTACACCTTC
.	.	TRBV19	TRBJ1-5	CASSRGTDRLQQPQHF	TGTGCCAGTAGTCGGGGGACCGATCGCCTCCAACAGCCCCAGCATTTT
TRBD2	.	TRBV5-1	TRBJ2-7	CASSPPRLAGEEQYF	TGCGCCAGCAGCCCGCCTCGTCTAGCGGGAGAAGAGCAGTACTTC
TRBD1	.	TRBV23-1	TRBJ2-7	CASKDRELYEQYF	TGCGCCAGTAAGGACAGGGAACTCTACGAGCAGTACTTC
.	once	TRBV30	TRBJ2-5	CAWSVLGGETQYF	TGTGCCTGGAGTGTACTGGGCGGGGAGACCCAGTACTTC
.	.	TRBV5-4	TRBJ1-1	CASSLDTVRTEAFF	TGTGCCAGCAGCTTGGATACGGTTCGGACTGAAGCTTTCTTT
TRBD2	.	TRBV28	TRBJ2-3	CASSAYPGLADQSTDTQYF	TGTGCCAGCAGTGCTTACCCGGGACTAGCGGACCAAAGCACAGATACGCAGTATTTT
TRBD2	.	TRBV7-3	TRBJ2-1	CASSFGGGGQFF	TGTGCCAGCAGCTTCGGCGGGGGGGGGCAGTTCTTC
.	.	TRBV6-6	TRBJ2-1	CASSPLGSGQDPRFF	TGTGCCAGCAGTCCCCTGGGCTCCGGCCAGGATCCCCGGTTCTTC
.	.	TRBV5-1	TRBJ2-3	CASSLEGRGDTQYF	TGCGCCAGCAGCTTGGAGGGCCGGGGGGATACGCAGTATTTT
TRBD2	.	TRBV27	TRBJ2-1	CASSLAGGAGEQFF	TGTGCCAGCAGTTTAGCGGGAGGCGCGGGTGAGCAGTTCTTC
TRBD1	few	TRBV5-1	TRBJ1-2	CASSRTTGGGYGYTF	TGCGCCAGCAGCAGAACCACAGGGGGCGGCTATGGCTACACCTTC
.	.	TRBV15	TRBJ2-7	CATSRPGLQTNEQYF	TGTGCCACCAGCAGACCGGGACTTCAAACGAACGAGCAGTACTTC
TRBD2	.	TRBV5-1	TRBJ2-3	CASSLRLAGGRRDTQYF	TGCGCCAGCAGCTTGCGCCTAGCGGGAGGGCGCAGGGATACGCAGTATTTT
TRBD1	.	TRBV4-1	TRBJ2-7	CASSQDRGPGEQYF	TGCGCCAGCAGCCAAGACAGGGGGCCGGGGGAGCAGTACTTC
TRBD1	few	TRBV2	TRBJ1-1	CASSGTGGAFF	TGTGCCAGCAGTGGGACAGGGGGAGCTTTCTTT
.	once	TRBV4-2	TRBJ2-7	CASSQDSEGISYEQYF	TGTGCCAGCAGCCAAGATAGTGAGGGCATCTCCTACGAGCAGTACTTC
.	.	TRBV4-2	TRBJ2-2	CASSPGTSVTGELFF	TGTGCCAGCAGCCCCGGGACTTCCGTAACCGGGGAGCTGTTTTTT
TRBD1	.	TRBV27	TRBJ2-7	CASSLDWTGLNEQYF	TGTGCCAGCAGTTTAGACTGGACAGGGCTCAACGAGCAGTACTTC
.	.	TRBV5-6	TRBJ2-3	CASSGRGGADTQYF	TGTGCCAGCAGCGGCAGGGGAGGGGCAGATACGCAGTATTTT
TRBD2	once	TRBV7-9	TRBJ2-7	CASSSGLAATYEQYF	TGTGCCAGCAGCTCCGGACTAGCGGCAACCTACGAGCAGTACTTC
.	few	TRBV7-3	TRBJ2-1	CASSPTGLSSSYNEQFF	TGTGCCAGCAGCCCGACCGGACTCTCCAGCTCCTACAATGAGCAGTTCTTC
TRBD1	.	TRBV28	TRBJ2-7	CASSFTGEANEQYF	TGTGCCAGCAGTTTTACAGGGGAAGCCAACGAGCAGTACTTC
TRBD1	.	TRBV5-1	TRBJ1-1	CASSLTGMNTEAFF	TGCGCCAGCAGCCTGACAGGGATGAACACTGAAGCTTTCTTT
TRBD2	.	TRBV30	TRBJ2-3	CAWSVGSGGRTDTQYF	TGTGCCTGGAGTGTAGGAAGCGGGGGGCGCACAGATACGCAGTATTTT
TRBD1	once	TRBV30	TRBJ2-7	CAWTGGGEQYF	TGTGCCTGGACAGGGGGCGGCGAGCAGTACTTC
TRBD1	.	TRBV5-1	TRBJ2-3	CASSSQGTGGYTDTQYF	TGCGCCAGCAGCTCGCAAGGGACAGGAGGGTACACAGATACGCAGTATTTT
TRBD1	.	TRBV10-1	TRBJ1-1	CASSPTGTGITEAFF	TGCGCCAGCAGTCCCACCGGGACAGGGATCACTGAAGCTTTCTTT
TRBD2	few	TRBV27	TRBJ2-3	CASSSPGLAGGTDTQYF	TGTGCCAGCAGTTCGCCGGGACTAGCGGGGGGCACAGATACGCAGTATTTT
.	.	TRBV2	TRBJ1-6	CASSRIDGGTLHF	TGTGCCAGCAGTCGAATAGATGGGGGGACCCTCCACTTT
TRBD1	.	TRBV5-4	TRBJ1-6	CASSLGTGDSPLHF	TGTGCCAGCAGCTTGGGGACAGGGGACTCACCCCTCCACTTT
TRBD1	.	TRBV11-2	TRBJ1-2	CASSQLEWDSPNYGYTF	TGTGCCAGCAGCCAGTTAGAGTGGGACAGCCCTAACTATGGCTACACCTTC
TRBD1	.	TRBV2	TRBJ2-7	CASTPGTGLGSYEQYF	TGTGCCAGCACCCCAGGGACAGGATTGGGCTCCTACGAGCAGTACTTC
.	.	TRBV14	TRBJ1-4	CASSPERASTNEKLFF	TGTGCCAGCAGCCCAGAGAGGGCTTCAACTAATGAAAAACTGTTTTTT
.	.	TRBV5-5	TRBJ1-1	CASSFRVGNTEAFF	TGTGCCAGCAGCTTCAGGGTAGGGAACACTGAAGCTTTCTTT
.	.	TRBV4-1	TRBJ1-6	CASSGRTYNSPLHF	TGCGCCAGCAGCGGACGGACTTATAATTCACCCCTCCACTTT
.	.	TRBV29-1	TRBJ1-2	CSVDPDKSYGYTF	TGCAGCGTTGATCCCGACAAGAGCTATGGCTACACCTTC
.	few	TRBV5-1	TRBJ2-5	CASSFDPVPQETQYF	TGCGCCAGCAGCTTCGATCCCGTTCCTCAGGAGACCCAGTACTTC
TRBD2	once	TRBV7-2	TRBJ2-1	CASSLIPGTSGAGGFF	TGTGCCAGCAGCTTAATCCCCGGGACTAGCGGAGCGGGGGGGTTCTTC
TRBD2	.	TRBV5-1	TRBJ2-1	CASSSASGSIMSYNEQFF	TGCGCCTCCTCCTCGGCTAGCGGGAGTATAATGAGTTACAATGAGCAGTTCTTC
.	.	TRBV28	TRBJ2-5	CASSLLGFQETQYF	TGTGCCAGCAGTTTGTTGGGCTTCCAAGAGACCCAGTACTTC
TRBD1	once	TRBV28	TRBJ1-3	CASRMTGRGNTIYF	TGTGCCAGCAGAATGACAGGGAGGGGAAACACCATATATTTT
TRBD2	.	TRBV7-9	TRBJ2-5	CASSLARLAGGETQYF	TGTGCCAGCAGCTTAGCGCGGCTAGCGGGAGGGGAGACCCAGTACTTC
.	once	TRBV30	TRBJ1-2	CAWSVVSTGGYTF	TGTGCCTGGAGTGTTGTCAGTACAGGAGGCTACACCTTC
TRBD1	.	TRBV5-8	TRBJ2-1	CASSSGQGAYNEQFF	TGTGCCAGCAGCTCCGGACAGGGGGCCTACAATGAGCAGTTCTTC
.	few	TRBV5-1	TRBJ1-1	CASSFLTGSGAFF	TGCGCCAGCAGCTTTCTCACAGGGTCAGGAGCTTTCTTT
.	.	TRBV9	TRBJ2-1	CASSVESSYNEQFF	TGTGCCAGCAGCGTAGAGAGCTCCTACAATGAGCAGTTCTTC
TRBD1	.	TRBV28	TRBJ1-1	CASSPDRAWTMNTEAFF	TGTGCCAGCAGTCCCGACAGGGCGTGGACGATGAACACTGAAGCTTTCTTT
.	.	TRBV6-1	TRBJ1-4	CASSDLPGTNEKLFF	TGTGCCAGCAGTGATTTACCGGGGACTAATGAAAAACTGTTTTTT
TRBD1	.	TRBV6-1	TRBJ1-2	CASSSDRGAYYGYTF	TGTGCCAGCAGCTCAGACAGGGGGGCCTACTATGGCTACACCTTC
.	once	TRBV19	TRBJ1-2	CASTLPNRFSYTF	TGTGCCAGTACCCTACCAAACAGATTCAGCTACACCTTC
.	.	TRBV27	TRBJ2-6	CASRPQVSGANVLTF	TGTGCCAGCAGACCTCAGGTCTCCGGGGCCAACGTCCTGACTTTC
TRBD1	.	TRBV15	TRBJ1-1	CATSRGWGQGNTEAFF	TGTGCCACCAGCAGAGGCTGGGGACAGGGGAACACTGAAGCTTTCTTT
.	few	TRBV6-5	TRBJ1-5	CASTTGDQPQHF	TGTGCCAGCACCACCGGGGATCAGCCCCAGCATTTT
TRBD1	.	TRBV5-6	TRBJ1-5	CASSLRTGLPTHQPQHF	TGTGCCAGCAGCTTGAGGACAGGGCTCCCGACCCACCAGCCCCAGCATTTT
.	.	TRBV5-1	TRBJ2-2	CASSLMGVNTGELFF	TGCGCCAGCAGCTTGATGGGCGTGAACACCGGGGAGCTGTTTTTT
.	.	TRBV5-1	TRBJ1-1	CASSLGPTNTEAFF	TGCGCCAGCAGCTTGGGGCCCACGAACACTGAAGCTTTCTTT
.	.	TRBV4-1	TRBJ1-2	CASSQGLVGGYTF	TGCGCCAGCAGCCAAGGACTAGTGGGTGGCTACACCTTC
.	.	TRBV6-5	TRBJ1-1	CASSYVTRGNTEAFF	TGTGCCAGCAGTTACGTAACCAGGGGTAACACTGAAGCTTTCTTT